This record covers a single T cell receptor beta chain. Its antigen is undetermined. This entry comes from a study of Ad26.COV2.S vaccination and SARS-CoV-2 variants. Study at large: COV1001, an Ad26.COV2.S trial, supplied this vaccine-arm donor. Overall study findings and caveats: The TCR breadth and depth analyses may have understated or missed part of the total T cell responses. Spike-specific TCR breadth ran higher among vaccine recipients than placebo recipients. In vaccinated individuals, spike-specific CD8+ and CD4+ T cell responses reportedly displayed substantial breadth.

Here immunoSEQ multiplex PCR was the method, and the copy in TCRdb shows in-frame clones only, minus some. The sample has 250,000 or so clones; around 88% are singletons. The length of the CDR3 is 16 residues. Per germline, CDR1 SGHVS and CDR2 FQNEAQ. The V end was cut by 1 base, the J end by 4 bases, with 13 bases between. Treatment indicated: around 19 received Ad26.COV2.S at low or high dose, single or two shots; 5 received placebo; per-sample allocation not given. Collection of the samples took place on day 63 after the first injection of vaccine or placebo. The rearrangement links TRBV7-8 to TRBJ2-2, with TRBD1 as a possible D gene (5 bases). The sample consisted of peripheral blood, taken in a trial of Ad26.COV2.S vaccine versus placebo. The receptor's source is a person aged 18-60 years who received the Ad26.COV2.S COVID-19 vaccine or a placebo. CDR3 in amino acids: CASSLVRVPLTGELFF. In DNA form, the CDR3 reads TGTGCCAGCAGCTTAGTCAGGGTTCCTCTCACCGGGGAGCTGTTTTTT.